This is a list of T cell receptor beta chains from one sample in a study of T cells in localized non-small cell lung cancer. The table came from immunoSEQ multiplex PCR; TCRdb's copy has only in-frame clones and leaves some out. The table records approximately 150,000 clones, 89% of them present only once. Source: peripheral blood, taken before any cancer treatment. These receptors all come from a female donor at least 60 years old with stage I lung adenocarcinoma. CDR3s include the opening cysteine and the closing phenylalanine or tryptophan. Fields, in order: clone size, J gene, V gene, D gene, CDR3 DNA, CDR3 protein. D genes are given only for firm matches. Not every row has a clone size; where given, it reads once, few, many or a size class.

>few|TRBJ2-7|TRBV11-2|TRBD1
TGTGCCAGCAGCTTAGGAGGACAGGGGCATTACTTC
CASSLGGQGHYF
>many|TRBJ2-2|TRBV19|.
TGTGCCAGTAGTATTTGGGGGGCGAACACCGGGGAGCTGTTTTTT
CASSIWGANTGELFF
>.|TRBJ1-5|TRBV28|.
TGTGCCAGCAGCCGGACGGGGTCTAGCAATCAGCCCCAGCATTTT
CASSRTGSSNQPQHF
>.|TRBJ1-5|TRBV2|TRBD1
TGTGCCAGCAGCCTTCGACAGGGGACGGGTCAGCCCCAGCATTTT
CASSLRQGTGQPQHF
>.|TRBJ2-1|TRBV5-4|TRBD2
TGTGCCAGCAGCTCCCGTCAGCGGGAGGGCCCTTACAATGAGCAGTTCTTC
CASSSRQREGPYNEQFF
>.|TRBJ2-1|TRBV5-6|.
TGTGCCAGCAGCCCTGGCAACGCGCTAGGGTACAATGAGCAGTTCTTC
CASSPGNALGYNEQFF
>.|TRBJ2-7|TRBV10-2|.
TGCGCCAGCACCCGGGACATCTCCTACGAGCAGTACTTC
CASTRDISYEQYF
>.|TRBJ2-7|TRBV5-6|TRBD1
TGTGCCAGCAGCGCGGGACAGGTCTACGAGCAGTACTTC
CASSAGQVYEQYF
>once|TRBJ2-7|TRBV7-9|TRBD2
TGTGCCAGCAGTCCCACCGGGACTAGCGGGAGCCCCTCCTACGAGCAGTACTTC
CASSPTGTSGSPSYEQYF
>once|TRBJ2-2|TRBV19|.
TGTGCCAGTAGTATAGGCGGGACAGATCACGGGGAGCTGTTTTTT
CASSIGGTDHGELFF
>.|TRBJ2-3|TRBV18|.
TGTGCCAGCTCACCACCCTTTGTCTTCGGGGTCACAGATACGCAGTATTTT
CASSPPFVFGVTDTQYF
>.|TRBJ2-5|TRBV20-1|.
TGCAGTGCTAAGGAGACCCAGTACTTC
CSAKETQYF
>.|TRBJ1-1|TRBV29-1|.
TGCAGCGTTCAGGACCTGCAGGGGAAGGGCACTGAAGCTTTCTTT
CSVQDLQGKGTEAFF
>once|TRBJ2-7|TRBV15|.
TGTGCCACCAGCAAAGCTACCTACGAGCAGTACTTC
CATSKATYEQYF
>once|TRBJ2-7|TRBV5-1|.
TGCGCCAGCAGCTTAGGTAGAACGTACGAGCAGTACTTC
CASSLGRTYEQYF
>once|TRBJ2-1|TRBV2|.
TGTGCCAGCAGTGCAGAACAGGGGGGGTACAATGAGCAGTTCTTC
CASSAEQGGYNEQFF
>.|TRBJ2-5|TRBV25-1|.
TGTGCCAGCAATAAGGGGGAGACCCAGTACTTC
CASNKGETQYF
>.|TRBJ1-4|TRBV19|.
TGTGCCAGTAGTCGAGACCTAGCCACAACTAATGAAAAACTGTTTTTT
CASSRDLATTNEKLFF
>.|TRBJ2-2|TRBV5-1|.
TGCGCCAGCTTCCCCGAGGGCTTAGCCGGGGAGCTGTTTTTT
CASFPEGLAGELFF
>.|TRBJ2-3|TRBV9|TRBD1
TGTGCCAGCAGCGTAGCTCGGACAGGGGGCACAGATACGCAGTATTTT
CASSVARTGGTDTQYF
>.|TRBJ2-1|TRBV5-4|TRBD1
TGTGCCAGCAAAGGACAGGCAAGGGGTATAAATGAGCAGTTCTTC
CASKGQARGINEQFF
>.|TRBJ2-5|TRBV7-6|TRBD1
TGTGCCAGCAGCTTAAGGCCGCCTGACAGGGTTACACAAGAGACCCAGTACTTC
CASSLRPPDRVTQETQYF
>many|TRBJ2-1|TRBV2|.
TGTGCCAGCTCTCTCAGACCTGAATCCTACAATGAGCAGTTCTTC
CASSLRPESYNEQFF
>.|TRBJ1-3|TRBV6-5|TRBD1
TGTGCCAGCAGTCCCGACAGGGGCACTGGAAACACCATATATTTT
CASSPDRGTGNTIYF
>few|TRBJ1-1|TRBV5-1|.
TGCGCCAGCAGCTGGGGGACTGGGGAGTCTGAAGCTTTCTTT
CASSWGTGESEAFF
>.|TRBJ1-4|TRBV7-9|TRBD1
TGTGCCAGCAGCTCTCTTCTACAGGGGGCGCAGGAAAAACTGTTTTTT
CASSSLLQGAQEKLFF
>.|TRBJ1-1|TRBV6-5|TRBD1
TGTGCCAGCAAGATTATGACAGGGCTAGAAGCTTTCTTT
CASKIMTGLEAFF
>.|TRBJ1-2|TRBV7-3|TRBD1
TGTGCCAGCAGCTCGACAGGGCTCGGCTACACCTTC
CASSSTGLGYTF
>.|TRBJ2-7|TRBV4-1|.
TGCGCCAGCGGACCCTCATTCACAGGGAACTACGAGCAGTACTTC
CASGPSFTGNYEQYF
>.|TRBJ2-1|TRBV6-5|TRBD2
TGTGCCAGCACGAGACTAGCGGGAGAGTATGAGCAGTTCTTC
CASTRLAGEYEQFF
>many|TRBJ2-1|TRBV10-1|.
TGCGCCAGCAGTGAGATTCCTGGGCTCCTCAATGAGCAGTTCTTC
CASSEIPGLLNEQFF
>.|TRBJ2-7|TRBV2|.
TGTGCCAGCAGTGGGTCAAACATTCCCTACGAGCAGTACTTC
CASSGSNIPYEQYF
>.|TRBJ2-7|TRBV30|.
TGTGCCTGGAGTGGCAGCTACGAGCAGTACTTC
CAWSGSYEQYF
>once|TRBJ2-2|TRBV19|.
TGTGCCAGTAGTACGGGGCAGGCGAACACCGGGGAGCTGTTTTTT
CASSTGQANTGELFF
>.|TRBJ1-1|TRBV6-6|.
TGTGCCAGCAGTTTTATGAACACTGAAGCTTTCTTT
CASSFMNTEAFF
>.|TRBJ1-5|TRBV19|.
TGTGCCAGTACGCCCTCCGGGGAACACAATCAGCCCCAGCATTTT
CASTPSGEHNQPQHF
>.|TRBJ1-2|TRBV28|.
TGTGCCAGCAGCCTAAGGGGCAACTATGGCTACACCTTC
CASSLRGNYGYTF
>once|TRBJ2-4|TRBV9|TRBD1
TGTGCCAGCAGCGAACAGGGGGGAGCCAAAAACATTCAGTACTTC
CASSEQGGAKNIQYF
>.|TRBJ2-5|TRBV2|.
TGTGCCAGCAACGCTGGAGGGGATTTAGAGACCCAGTACTTC
CASNAGGDLETQYF
>.|TRBJ1-4|TRBV29-1|.
TGCAGCGTCGCCCAAGCAACTAATGAAAAACTGTTTTTT
CSVAQATNEKLFF
>.|TRBJ1-2|TRBV30|.
TGTGCCTCTCGAAGCCGTCGAGGGGGAAAGGCTAACTATGGCTACACCTTC
CASRSRRGGKANYGYTF
>once|TRBJ1-3|TRBV27|TRBD1
TGTGCCAGCAGTCCGACAGGGGGCTCGTTTTCAGGAAACACCATATATTTT
CASSPTGGSFSGNTIYF